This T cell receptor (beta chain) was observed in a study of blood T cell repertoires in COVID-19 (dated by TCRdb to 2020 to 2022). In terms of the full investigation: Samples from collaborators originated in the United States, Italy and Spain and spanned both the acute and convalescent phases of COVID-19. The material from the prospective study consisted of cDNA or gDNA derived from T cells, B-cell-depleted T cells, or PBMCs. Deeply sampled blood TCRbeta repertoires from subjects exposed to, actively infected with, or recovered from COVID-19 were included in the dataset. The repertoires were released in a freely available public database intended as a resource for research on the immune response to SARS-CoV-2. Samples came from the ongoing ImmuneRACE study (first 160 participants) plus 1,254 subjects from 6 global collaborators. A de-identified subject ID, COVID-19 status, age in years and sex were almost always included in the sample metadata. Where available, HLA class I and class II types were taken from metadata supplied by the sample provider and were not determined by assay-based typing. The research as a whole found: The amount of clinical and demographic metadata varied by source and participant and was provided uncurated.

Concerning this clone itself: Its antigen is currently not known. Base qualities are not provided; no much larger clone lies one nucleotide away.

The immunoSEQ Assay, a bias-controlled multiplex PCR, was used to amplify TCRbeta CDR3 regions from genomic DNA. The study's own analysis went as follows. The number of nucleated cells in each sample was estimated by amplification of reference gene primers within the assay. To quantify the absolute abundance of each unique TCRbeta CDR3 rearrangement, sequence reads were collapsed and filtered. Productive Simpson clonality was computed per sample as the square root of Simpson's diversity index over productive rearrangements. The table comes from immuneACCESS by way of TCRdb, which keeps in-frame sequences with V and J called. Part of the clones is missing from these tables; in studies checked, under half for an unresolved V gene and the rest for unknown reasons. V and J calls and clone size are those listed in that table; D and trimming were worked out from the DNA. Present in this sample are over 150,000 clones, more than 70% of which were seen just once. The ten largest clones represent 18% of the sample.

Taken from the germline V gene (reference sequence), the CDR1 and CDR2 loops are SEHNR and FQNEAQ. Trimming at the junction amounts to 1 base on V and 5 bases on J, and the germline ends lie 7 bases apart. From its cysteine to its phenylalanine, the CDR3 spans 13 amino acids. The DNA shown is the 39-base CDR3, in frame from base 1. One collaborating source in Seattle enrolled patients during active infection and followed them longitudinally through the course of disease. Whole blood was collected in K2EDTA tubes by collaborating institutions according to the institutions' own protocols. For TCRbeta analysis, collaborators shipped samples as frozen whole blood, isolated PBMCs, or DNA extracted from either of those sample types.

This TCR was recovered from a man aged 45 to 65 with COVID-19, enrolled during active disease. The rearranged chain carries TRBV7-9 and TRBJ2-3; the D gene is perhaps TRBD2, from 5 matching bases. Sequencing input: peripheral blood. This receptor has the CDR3 CASSLDRGDTQYF. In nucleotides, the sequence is TGTGCCAGCAGCTTAGATCGGGGAGATACGCAGTATTTT.